This TCR beta chain was found in a study of beta chain features in type 1 diabetes. Study observations and caveats: All four CD4+ subsets of Type 1 diabetes patients contained TCRB CDR3s that were moderately but significantly shorter. Patients with type 1 diabetes carried fewer insertions and had more deletions at their VDJ junctions.

The germline CDR1 and CDR2 sequences are SGHNT and YYREEE (reference sequence). The CDR3 spans 17 residues. Trimming cost V 0 bases and J 2 bases, with 15 bases left between them. Regarding this clone: Its antigen is not known.

Purity exceeded 95% in all sorted populations. Sequenced material consisted of expressed TCRB transcripts (all of the isolated RNA was reverse transcribed). The method was immunoSEQ multiplex PCR; TCRdb's version includes in-frame clones alone and lacks a portion of them. The sample shows 500,000 to 850,000 clones, over 12% of them seen only once. Material for sequencing was naive CD4+ T cells from blood. The chain carries TRBV5-4 and TRBJ1-3, with D perhaps matching TRBD1 (5 bases). This TCR was recovered from a man aged 18 to 35 with type 1 diabetes. The CDR3 here is CASSLGPGREAGNTIYF. As DNA, the CDR3 is TGTGCCAGCAGCTTGGGGCCGGGGCGGGAAGCTGGAAACACCATATATTTT. Looking up the rest from reference TRBV5-4 and TRBJ1-3 gives the full variable domain: ETGVTQSPTHLIKTRGQQVTLRCSSQSGHNTVSWYQQALGQGPQFIFQYYREEENGRGNFPPRFSGLQFPNYSSELNVNALELDDSALYLCASSLGPGREAGNTIYFGEGSWLTVV.